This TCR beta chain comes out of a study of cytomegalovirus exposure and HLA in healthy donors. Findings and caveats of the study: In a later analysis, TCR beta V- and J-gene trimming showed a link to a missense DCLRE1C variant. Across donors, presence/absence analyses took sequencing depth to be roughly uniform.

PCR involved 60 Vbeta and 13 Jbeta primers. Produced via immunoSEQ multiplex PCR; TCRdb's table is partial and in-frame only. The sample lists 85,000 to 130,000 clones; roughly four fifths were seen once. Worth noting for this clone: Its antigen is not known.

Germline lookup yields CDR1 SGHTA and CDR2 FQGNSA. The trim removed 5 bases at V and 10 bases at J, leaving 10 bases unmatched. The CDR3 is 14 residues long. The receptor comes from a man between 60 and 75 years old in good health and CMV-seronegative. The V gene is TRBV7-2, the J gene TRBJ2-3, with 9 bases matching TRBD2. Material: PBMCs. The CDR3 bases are TGTGCCAGCAGCCCTATACTGACTAGCGGTGCGCAGTATTTT. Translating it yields CASSPILTSGAQYF. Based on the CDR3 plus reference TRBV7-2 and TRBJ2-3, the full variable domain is GAGVSQSPSNKVTEKGKDVELRCDPISGHTALYWYRQSLGQGLEFLIYFQGNSAPDKSGLPSDRFSAERTGGSVSTLTIQRTQQEDSAVYLCASSPILTSGAQYFGPGTRLTVL.